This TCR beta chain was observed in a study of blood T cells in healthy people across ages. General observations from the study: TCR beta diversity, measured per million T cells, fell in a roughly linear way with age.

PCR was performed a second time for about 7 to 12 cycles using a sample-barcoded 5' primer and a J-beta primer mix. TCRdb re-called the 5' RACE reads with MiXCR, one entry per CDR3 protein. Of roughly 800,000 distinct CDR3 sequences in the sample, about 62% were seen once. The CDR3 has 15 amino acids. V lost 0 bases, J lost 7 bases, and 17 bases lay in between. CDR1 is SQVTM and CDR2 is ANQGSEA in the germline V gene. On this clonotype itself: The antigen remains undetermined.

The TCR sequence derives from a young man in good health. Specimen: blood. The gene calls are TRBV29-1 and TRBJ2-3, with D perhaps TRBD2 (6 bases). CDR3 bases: TGCAGCGTTGAAGATCTGGGCGGGATGGGAAATACGCAGTATTTT. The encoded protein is CSVEDLGGMGNTQYF.